This TCR beta chain comes out of a study of shared T cell receptors in the human thymus. Clones were read by immunoSEQ multiplex PCR, and TCRdb kept only the in-frame ones, dropping some. The sample records over 350,000 clones, around 95% being singletons. This clonotype originated in a human donor. The sequencing input was thymocytes.

Here the CDR3 reads CASSLSGRASEQYF. The CDR3 region has the DNA TGTGCCAGCAGCTTAAGCGGGAGGGCGAGTGAGCAGTACTTC. The rearrangement uses TRBV7-2 and TRBJ2-7; 10 bases are shared with TRBD2. The V gene's germline CDR1 is SGHTA and CDR2 FQGNSA. V gave up 2 bases and J gave up 7 bases; unmatched junction bases: 5. There are 14 residues in the CDR3.